These T cell receptor beta chains were read from a single sample in a study of T cells after yellow fever vaccination. One entry per CDR3 protein, called by TCRdb with MiXCR from the 5' RACE reads. This sample has some 420,000 distinct CDR3 sequences, with roughly a sixth found just once. Sequences were derived from PBMCs, sampled before the yellow fever booster vaccination. The receptors originated from a man aged 18 to 30 who received the YFV17D yellow fever vaccine. Both conserved end residues are part of each CDR3. D genes are given only for firm matches. Size is omitted from some rows. Given values are once, few, many or a class for expanded clones.

TRBV6-5,TRBJ2-3,.,.,CASSYLGRRDTQYF,TGTGCCAGCAGTTACCTTGGGAGGAGAGATACGCAGTATTTT
TRBV18,TRBJ1-1,.,.,CASSPRQGLAFF,TGTGCCAGCTCACCACGGCAGGGGTTGGCTTTCTTT
TRBV20-1,TRBJ1-2,.,.,CSSNRGGYTF,TGCAGTTCAAACCGGGGGGGCTACACCTTC
TRBV7-8,TRBJ2-3,.,.,CASSLDQPRPGDTQYF,TGTGCCAGCAGCTTAGATCAGCCTCGCCCCGGAGATACGCAGTATTTT
TRBV6-2/TRBV6-3,TRBJ2-1,.,.,CASRVRWLRRGGSSSYNEQFF,TGTGCCAGCCGCGTTCGATGGTTACGGCGGGGTGGTTCGAGCTCCTACAATGAGCAGTTCTTC
TRBV6-6,TRBJ1-1,.,.,CASSPKGGTEVFF,TGTGCCAGCAGCCCGAAGGGGGGGACTGAAGTTTTCTTT
TRBV7-2,TRBJ1-1,.,.,CASSLGGRVNTEAFF,TGTGCCAGCAGCTTAGGTGGCAGGGTGAACACTGAAGCTTTCTTT
TRBV5-1,TRBJ2-7,.,.,CAKENVTYEQYF,TGCGCCAAGGAGAACGTGACCTACGAGCAGTACTTC
TRBV27,TRBJ1-6,few,.,CASSRVGGSPLHF,TGTGCCAGCAGCAGGGTGGGGGGCTCACCCCTCCACTTT
TRBV5-1,TRBJ2-7,.,.,CASSPLGAYEQYF,TGCGCCAGCAGCCCGCTGGGAGCCTACGAGCAGTACTTC
TRBV6-2/TRBV6-3,TRBJ2-1,few,TRBD1,CASSSGQGINEQFF,TGTGCCAGCAGTTCGGGACAGGGGATCAATGAGCAGTTCTTC
TRBV12-3/TRBV12-4,TRBJ2-3,few,TRBD1,CASSRTGGTQYF,TGTGCCAGCAGCCGGACAGGGGGGACGCAGTATTTT
TRBV7-2,TRBJ1-2,many,.,CASSLPGRGYTF,TGTGCCAGCAGCCTCCCGGGGCGCGGCTACACCTTC
TRBV7-2,TRBJ2-4,few,.,CASTEGVGNIQYF,TGTGCCAGCACCGAGGGGGTGGGAAACATTCAGTACTTC
TRBV7-3,TRBJ2-1,few,.,CASSPRTGSREQFF,TGTGCCAGCAGCCCGAGGACGGGGAGTCGCGAGCAGTTCTTC
TRBV5-1,TRBJ1-6,.,.,CASSPSGPSYSPLHF,TGCGCCAGCAGTCCGTCCGGGCCATCTTATTCACCCCTCCACTTT
TRBV18,TRBJ2-1,few,.,CASSPAANGQGWGEQFF,TGTGCCAGCTCACCAGCTGCGAACGGCCAGGGATGGGGTGAGCAGTTCTTC
TRBV20-1,TRBJ1-5,.,.,CSATLGGRSNQPQHF,TGCAGTGCTACCCTAGGGGGAAGAAGCAATCAGCCCCAGCATTTT
TRBV15,TRBJ1-4,few,TRBD1,CATILTGVGEKLFF,TGTGCCACCATCCTGACAGGGGTGGGCGAAAAACTGTTTTTT
TRBV20-1,TRBJ1-1,few,.,CRAARVVEVAEAFF,TGCAGGGCGGCTAGGGTAGTGGAAGTGGCTGAAGCTTTCTTT
TRBV7-9,TRBJ1-3,.,.,CASSFGPLWGNTIYF,TGTGCCAGCAGCTTCGGTCCGCTGTGGGGAAACACCATATATTTT
TRBV4-3,TRBJ2-3,.,.,CASSQDGGSIDTQYF,TGCGCCAGCAGCCAAGATGGGGGGTCCATAGATACGCAGTATTTT
TRBV7-2,TRBJ2-1,few,TRBD2,CASSLHGSGADNEQFF,TGTGCCAGCAGCTTACACGGTAGCGGGGCCGACAATGAGCAGTTCTTC
TRBV28,TRBJ2-2,.,.,CAESPGDFRNTGELFF,TGTGCCGAGAGCCCCGGCGACTTCAGAAACACCGGGGAGCTGTTTTTT